The present TCR beta chain was sequenced within a study of blood T cell repertoires in COVID-19 (TCRdb year 2020). About the study as a whole: The collaborator samples originated in the United States, Italy and Spain and spanned the acute and convalescent phases of COVID-19. The prospective study material was composed of cDNA or gDNA derived from T cells, B-cell-depleted T cells, or PBMCs. Subjects who had been exposed to COVID-19, were actively infected with it, or had recovered from it provided the deeply sampled blood TCRbeta repertoires that made up the dataset. The repertoires were made available in a free public database intended to serve as a resource for research on the immune response to SARS-CoV-2. Samples were obtained from the ongoing ImmuneRACE study (first 160 participants) and from 1,000 to 1,500 subjects provided by 6 global collaborators. Sample metadata almost always included a de-identified subject ID, COVID-19 status, age in years and sex. Where available, HLA class I and class II types were obtained from metadata supplied by the sample provider rather than from assay-based typing.

TCRbeta CDR3 regions were amplified from genomic DNA using the immunoSEQ Assay, a bias-controlled multiplex PCR. The authors' analysis ran thus. The number of nucleated cells in each sample was estimated from the amplification of reference gene primers within the assay. To quantify the absolute abundance of each unique TCRbeta CDR3 rearrangement, sequence reads were collapsed and filtered. Productive Simpson clonality was computed per sample as the square root of Simpson's diversity index over productive rearrangements. TCRdb stores this immuneACCESS table with in-frame sequences only. Part of the clones is absent; in the studies checked, under half of the shortfall reflects unresolved V genes, and no reason is known for the rest. V, J and clone size derive from that table, while D and trimming were established from the DNA sequence. This sample gives approximately 82,000 clones in total; about 86% of them show up just once. The leading ten clones occupy over 15% of the sample.

In the case of this clone: This receptor's antigen is unknown. No much larger clone exists at a distance of one base, and base qualities are not known.

Findings and caveats that apply to the study as a whole: The amount of clinical and demographic metadata varied by source and participant and was provided uncurated.

Germline trimming: 4 bases from V, 7 bases from J; junction bases outside gene matches: 5. CDR1 is given as SGHNT and CDR2 as YYREEE, both from the germline V gene (reference sequence). CDR3 length: 14 amino acids, cysteine to phenylalanine. Of all the DNA, just the CDR3 is kept, 42 bases in frame from base 1. The collaborating institutions used their own protocols to collect whole blood in K2EDTA tubes. For TCRbeta analysis, collaborator samples were shipped as frozen whole blood, as isolated PBMCs, or as DNA extracted from either sample type. Material for sequencing was peripheral blood. The chain joins TRBV5-4 to TRBJ2-5, with 12 middle bases fitting TRBD2. The receptor comes from a woman aged 55-70 years with acute or convalescent COVID-19. The DNA sequence is given as TGTGCCAGCAGCGCTAGCGGGAGGGAAGCGACCCAGTACTTC. Protein translation: CASSASGREATQYF.